The 5 T cell receptor beta chains given below trace back to one sample, sequenced in a study of read filtering for tumor transcriptome and immune sequencing. This library used about 400 ng RNA and molecular barcoded adaptors spanning alpha/delta and beta/gamma chains. TCRdb called the reads again in MiXCR, with one record for every CDR3 protein. Seen here are roughly 5,200 distinct CDR3 sequences, roughly 20% observed once, and the top ten hold roughly 19%. Sequenced: a population of CD138-negative cells sorted from bone marrow. The receptors stem from a donor at least 40 years old with multiple myeloma.

This clonotype has a count of ten or more. This may be a read error: a much more frequent sequence differs by one nucleotide. The CDR3 DNA reads as TGTGCCATCCCCGGGGTCGGAGGCTCCTACAAGGAGCAGTTCTTC. Translation: CAIPGVGGSYKEQFF. The genes are TRBV2 and TRBJ2-1, with D possibly being TRBD2 (5 bases). This CDR3 region has 15 residues. The germline V gene has CDR1 SNHLY and CDR2 FYNNEI.

In its sample, this clonotype was seen once. With only one base between it and a far larger clone, this is likely a read error. No conserved phenylalanine or tryptophan is present at the end of the CDR3, so a read error is the likely explanation. V and J are TRBV6-5 and TRBJ2-7, with a possible D match to TRBD2 (5 bases). The ends were cut back, 4 bases at V and 3 bases at J, with 13 bases in the middle. The germline V gene has CDR1 MNHEY and CDR2 SVGAGI. The CDR3 covers 14 residues. The CDR3: CASSWRTGVYEQYL. The CDR3 DNA reads as TGTGCCAGCAGTTGGAGGACTGGGGTCTACGAGCAGTACCTC.

This clonotype was seen ten or more times. V and J are TRBV20-1 and TRBJ2-7; maybe TRBD2 (5 bases). From germline, CDR1 is DFQATT and CDR2 SNEGSKA (reference sequence). V lost 4 bases and J lost 7, with 20 bases in between. The CDR3 runs 14 residues. For the CDR3, the DNA is TGCAGTGCTACCAAAACCGGACTGCCTCAAGAGCAGTACTTC. Translated: CSATKTGLPQEQYF.

This clonotype ranks as medium-sized. The chain recombines TRBV5-1 with TRBJ2-7, with D unclear. The CDR3 contains 14 residues. Germline V gene data show CDR1 as SGHRS and CDR2 as YFSETQ. Between the trimmed V and J ends, which lost 4 bases and 4 bases, there was a span of 15 bases. The CDR3 sequence is CASSGIASGYEQYF. DNA for the CDR3: TGCGCCAGCAGCGGGATCGCAAGTGGGTACGAGCAGTACTTC.

By share of the sample, this clonotype is medium-sized (0.01 to 0.1%). This chain uses TRBV27 with TRBJ2-3; weak D call: TRBD2 (5 bases). Germline V gives CDR1 MNHEY, CDR2 SMNVEV (reference sequence). The CDR3 loop spans 15 amino acids. Trimming took 4 bases from V and 7 from J, leaving 18 bases between them. The CDR3 loop reads CASSSALVAFNTQYF. CDR3 DNA: TGTGCCAGCAGTTCCGCACTAGTGGCCTTTAATACGCAGTATTTT.